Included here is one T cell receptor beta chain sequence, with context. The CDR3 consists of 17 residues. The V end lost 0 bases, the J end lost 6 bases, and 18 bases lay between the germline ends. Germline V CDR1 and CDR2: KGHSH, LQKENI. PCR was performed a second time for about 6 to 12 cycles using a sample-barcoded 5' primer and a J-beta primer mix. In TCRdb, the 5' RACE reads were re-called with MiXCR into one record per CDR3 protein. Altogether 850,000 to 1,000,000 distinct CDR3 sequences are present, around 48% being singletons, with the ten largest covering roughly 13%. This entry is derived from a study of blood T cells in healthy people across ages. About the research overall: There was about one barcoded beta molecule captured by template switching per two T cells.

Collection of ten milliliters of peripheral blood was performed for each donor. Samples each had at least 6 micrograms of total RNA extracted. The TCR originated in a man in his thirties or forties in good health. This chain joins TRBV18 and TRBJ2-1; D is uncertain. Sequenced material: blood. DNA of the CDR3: TGTGCCAGCTCACCACCGGTTTCTGCGGTTCTCGCCAATGAGCAGTTCTTC. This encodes CASSPPVSAVLANEQFF. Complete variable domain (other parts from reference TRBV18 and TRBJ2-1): NAGVMQNPRHLVRRRGQEARLRCSPMKGHSHVYWYRQLPEEGLKFMVYLQKENIIDESGMPKERFSAEFPKEGPSILRIQQVVRGDSAAYFCASSPPVSAVLANEQFFGPGTRLTVL.